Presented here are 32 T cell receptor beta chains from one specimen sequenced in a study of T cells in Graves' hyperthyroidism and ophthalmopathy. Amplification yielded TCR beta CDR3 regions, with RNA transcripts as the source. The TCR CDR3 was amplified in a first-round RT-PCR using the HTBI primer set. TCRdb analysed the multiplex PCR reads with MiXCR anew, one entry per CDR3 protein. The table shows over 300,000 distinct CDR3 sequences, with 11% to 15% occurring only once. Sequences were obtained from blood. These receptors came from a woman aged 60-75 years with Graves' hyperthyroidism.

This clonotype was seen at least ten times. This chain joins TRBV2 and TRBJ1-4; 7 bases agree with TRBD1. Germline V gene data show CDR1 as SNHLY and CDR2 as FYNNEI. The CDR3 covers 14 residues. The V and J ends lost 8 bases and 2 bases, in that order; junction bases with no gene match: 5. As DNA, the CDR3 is TGTGCCAGCGCATACAGGGGTACTAATGAAAAACTGTTTTTT. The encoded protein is CASAYRGTNEKLFF.

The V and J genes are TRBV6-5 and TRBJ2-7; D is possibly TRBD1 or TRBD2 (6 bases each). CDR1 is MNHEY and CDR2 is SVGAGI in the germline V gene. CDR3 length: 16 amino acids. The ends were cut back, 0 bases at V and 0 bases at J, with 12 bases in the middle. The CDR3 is CASSYSGAGHSYEQYF. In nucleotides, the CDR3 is TGTGCCAGCAGTTACTCGGGGGCGGGGCACTCCTACGAGCAGTACTTC.

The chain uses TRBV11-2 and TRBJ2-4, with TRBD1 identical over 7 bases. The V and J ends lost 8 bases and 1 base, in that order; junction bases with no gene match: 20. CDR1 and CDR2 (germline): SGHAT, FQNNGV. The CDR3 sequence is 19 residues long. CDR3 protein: CASSPRTGSRGSAKNIQYF. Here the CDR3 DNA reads TGTGCCAGCTCCCCCCGGACAGGCTCCAGGGGCTCGGCCAAAAACATTCAGTACTTC.

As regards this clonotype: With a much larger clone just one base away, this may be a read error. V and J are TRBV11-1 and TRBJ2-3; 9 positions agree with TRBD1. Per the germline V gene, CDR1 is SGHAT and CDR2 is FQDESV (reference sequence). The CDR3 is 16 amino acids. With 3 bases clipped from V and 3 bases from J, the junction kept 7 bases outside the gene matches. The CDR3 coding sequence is TGTGCCAGCAGCTTCCTCCGGGACAGGGTGACAGATACGCAGTATTTT. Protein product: CASSFLRDRVTDTQYF.

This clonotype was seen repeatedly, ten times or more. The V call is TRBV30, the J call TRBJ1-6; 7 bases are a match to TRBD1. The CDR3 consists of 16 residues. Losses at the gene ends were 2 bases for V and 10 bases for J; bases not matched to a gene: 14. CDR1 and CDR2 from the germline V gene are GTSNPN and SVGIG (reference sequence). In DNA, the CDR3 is TGTGCCTGGAGTCCCACAGGGGCTAGGGCTCGGTCACCCCTCCACTTT. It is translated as CAWSPTGARARSPLHF.

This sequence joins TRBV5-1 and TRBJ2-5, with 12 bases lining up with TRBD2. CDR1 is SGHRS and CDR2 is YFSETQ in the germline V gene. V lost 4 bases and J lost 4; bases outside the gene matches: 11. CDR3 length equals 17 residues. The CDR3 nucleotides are TGCGCCAGCAGCCCTTACCAACTAGCGGGGGGAGGAGAGACCCAGTACTTC. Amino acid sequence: CASSPYQLAGGGETQYF.

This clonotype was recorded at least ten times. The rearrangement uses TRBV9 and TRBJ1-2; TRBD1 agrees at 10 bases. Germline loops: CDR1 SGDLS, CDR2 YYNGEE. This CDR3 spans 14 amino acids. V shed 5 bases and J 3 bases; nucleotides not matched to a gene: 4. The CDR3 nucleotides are TGTGCCAGCAGAGCAGGACAGGGGGACTATGGCTACACCTTC. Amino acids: CASRAGQGDYGYTF. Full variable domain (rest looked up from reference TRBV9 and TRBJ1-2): DSGVTQTPKHLITATGQRVTLRCSPRSGDLSVYWYQQSLDQGLQFLIQYYNGEERAKGNILERFSAQQFPDLHSELNLSSLELGDSALYFCASRAGQGDYGYTFGSGTRLTVV.

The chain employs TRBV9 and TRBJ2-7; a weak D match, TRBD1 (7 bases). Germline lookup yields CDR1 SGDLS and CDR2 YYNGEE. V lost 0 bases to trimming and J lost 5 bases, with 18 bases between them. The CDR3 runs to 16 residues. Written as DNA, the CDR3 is TGTGCCAGCAGCGTAGCTACGCAGGGGGGTAGGGACGAGCAGTACTTC. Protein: CASSVATQGGRDEQYF.

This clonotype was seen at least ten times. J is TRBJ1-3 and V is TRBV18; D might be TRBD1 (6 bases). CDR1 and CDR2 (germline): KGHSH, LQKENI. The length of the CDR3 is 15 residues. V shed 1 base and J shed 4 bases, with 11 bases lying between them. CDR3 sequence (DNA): TGTGCCAGCTCACCACAGGGACAATCCGGAAACACCATATATTTT. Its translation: CASSPQGQSGNTIYF.

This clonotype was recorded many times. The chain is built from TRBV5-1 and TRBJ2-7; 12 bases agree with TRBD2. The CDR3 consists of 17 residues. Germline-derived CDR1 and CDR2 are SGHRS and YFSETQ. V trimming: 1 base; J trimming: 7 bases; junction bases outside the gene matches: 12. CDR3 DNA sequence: TGCGCCAGCAGCTTGTTAGGGCTAGCGGGAGGGCCTGGGGAGCAGTACTTC. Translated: CASSLLGLAGGPGEQYF.

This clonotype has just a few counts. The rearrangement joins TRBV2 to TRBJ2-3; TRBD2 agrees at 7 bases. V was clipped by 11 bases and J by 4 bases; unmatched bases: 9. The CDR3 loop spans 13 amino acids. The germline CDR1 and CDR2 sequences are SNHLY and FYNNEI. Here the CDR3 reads CAGGGEAADTQYF. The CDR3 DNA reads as TGTGCCGGGGGGGGGGAGGCGGCAGATACGCAGTATTTT.

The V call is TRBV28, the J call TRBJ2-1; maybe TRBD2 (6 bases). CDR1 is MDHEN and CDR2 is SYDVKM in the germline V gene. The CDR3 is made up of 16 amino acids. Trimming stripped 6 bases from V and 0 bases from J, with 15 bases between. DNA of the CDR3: TGTGCCAGCAGCTCGGACTACCGAAGCTCCTACAATGAGCAGTTCTTC. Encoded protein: CASSSDYRSSYNEQFF.

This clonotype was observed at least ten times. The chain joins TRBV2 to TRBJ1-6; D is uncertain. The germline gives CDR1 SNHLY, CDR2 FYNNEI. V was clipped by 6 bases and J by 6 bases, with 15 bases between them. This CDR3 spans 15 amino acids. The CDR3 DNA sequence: TGTGCCAGCAGCGATTTAGGCGGGTCTAATTCACCCCTCCACTTT. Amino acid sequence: CASSDLGGSNSPLHF.

This chain's CDR3 is CASSLGTSGGYEQFF. The CDR3 nucleotides are TGTGCCAGCAGTCTTGGGACTAGCGGGGGATATGAGCAGTTCTTC. The V and J genes are TRBV28 and TRBJ2-1; 14 positions agree with TRBD2. CDR1 MDHEN and CDR2 SYDVKM come from the germline V gene. V lost 5 bases and J lost 8; bases outside the gene matches: 5. This CDR3 is built from 15 residues.

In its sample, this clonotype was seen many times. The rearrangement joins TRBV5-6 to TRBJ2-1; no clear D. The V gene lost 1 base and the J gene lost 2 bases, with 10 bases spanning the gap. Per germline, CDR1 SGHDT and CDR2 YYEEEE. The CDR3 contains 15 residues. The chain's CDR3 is CASSLWGVTYNEQFF. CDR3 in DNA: TGTGCCAGCAGCTTGTGGGGTGTGACCTACAATGAGCAGTTCTTC.

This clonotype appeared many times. The CDR3 loop is CASSDNSRETQYF. The DNA for the CDR3 is TGTGCCAGCAGTGACAACTCGAGAGAGACCCAGTACTTC. This sequence joins TRBV28 and TRBJ2-5, with D unresolved. The CDR3 has 13 residues. V lost 5 bases and J 4 bases, leaving 11 bases between the germline ends. CDR1 and CDR2 (germline): MDHEN, SYDVKM.

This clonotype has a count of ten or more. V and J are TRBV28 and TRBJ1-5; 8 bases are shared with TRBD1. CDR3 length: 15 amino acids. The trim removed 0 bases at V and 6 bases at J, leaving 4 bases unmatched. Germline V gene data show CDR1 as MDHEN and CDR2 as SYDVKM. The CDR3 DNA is TGTGCCAGCAGTTTATGGGGACAGGTCCGTCAGCCCCAGCATTTT. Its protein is CASSLWGQVRQPQHF.

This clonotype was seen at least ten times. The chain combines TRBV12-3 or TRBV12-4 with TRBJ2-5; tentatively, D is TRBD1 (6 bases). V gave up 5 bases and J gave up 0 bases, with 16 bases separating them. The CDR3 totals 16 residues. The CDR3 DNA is TGTGCCAGCAGTCTGGGGACAATACTGTACCAAGAGACCCAGTACTTC. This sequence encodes CASSLGTILYQETQYF.

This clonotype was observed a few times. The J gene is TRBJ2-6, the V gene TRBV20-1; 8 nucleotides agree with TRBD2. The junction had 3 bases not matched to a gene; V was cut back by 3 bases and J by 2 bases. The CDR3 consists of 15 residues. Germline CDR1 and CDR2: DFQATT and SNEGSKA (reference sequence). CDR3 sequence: CSASLRGAGANVLTF. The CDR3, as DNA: TGCAGTGCTAGTCTGCGGGGGGCTGGGGCCAACGTCCTGACTTTC.

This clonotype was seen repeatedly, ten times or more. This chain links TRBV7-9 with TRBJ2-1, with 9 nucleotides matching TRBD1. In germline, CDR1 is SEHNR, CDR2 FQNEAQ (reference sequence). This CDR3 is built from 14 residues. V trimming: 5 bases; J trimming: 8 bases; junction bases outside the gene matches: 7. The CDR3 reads CASSRDRVFDEQFF. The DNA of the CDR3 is TGTGCCAGCAGCCGGGACAGGGTATTTGATGAGCAGTTCTTC.

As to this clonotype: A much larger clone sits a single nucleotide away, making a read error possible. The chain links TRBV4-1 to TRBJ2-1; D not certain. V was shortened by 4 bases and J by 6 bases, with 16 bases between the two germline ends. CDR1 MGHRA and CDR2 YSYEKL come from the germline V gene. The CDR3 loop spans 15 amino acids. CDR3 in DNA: TGCGCCAGCAGCCGAACGGACCTTGGGGTCAATGAGCAGTTCTTC. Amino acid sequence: CASSRTDLGVNEQFF.

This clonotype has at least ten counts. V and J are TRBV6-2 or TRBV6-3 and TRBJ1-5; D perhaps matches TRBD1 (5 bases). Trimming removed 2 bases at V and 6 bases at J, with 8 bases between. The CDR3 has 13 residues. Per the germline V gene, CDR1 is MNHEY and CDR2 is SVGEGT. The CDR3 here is CASSYGGSQPQHF. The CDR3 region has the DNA TGTGCCAGCAGTTACGGGGGAAGTCAGCCCCAGCATTTT.

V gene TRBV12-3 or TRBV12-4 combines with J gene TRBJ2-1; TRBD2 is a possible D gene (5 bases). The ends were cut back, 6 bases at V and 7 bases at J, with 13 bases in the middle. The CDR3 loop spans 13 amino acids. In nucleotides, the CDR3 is TGTGCCAGCAGCTCAAGCCGGGGAAATGAGCAGTTCTTC. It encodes CASSSSRGNEQFF.

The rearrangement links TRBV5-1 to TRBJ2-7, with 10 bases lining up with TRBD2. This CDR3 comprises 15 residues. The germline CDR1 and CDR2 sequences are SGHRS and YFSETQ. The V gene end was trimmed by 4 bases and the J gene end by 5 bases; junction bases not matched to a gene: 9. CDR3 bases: TGCGCCAGCAGCACAGCTAGCGGGAGCCCCAACGAGCAGTACTTC. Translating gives CASSTASGSPNEQYF.

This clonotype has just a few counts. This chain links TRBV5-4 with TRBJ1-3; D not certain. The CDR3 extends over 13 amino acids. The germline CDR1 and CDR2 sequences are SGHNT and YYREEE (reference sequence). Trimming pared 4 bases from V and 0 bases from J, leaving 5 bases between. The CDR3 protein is CASSTVSGNTIYF. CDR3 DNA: TGTGCCAGCAGCACAGTCTCTGGAAACACCATATATTTT.

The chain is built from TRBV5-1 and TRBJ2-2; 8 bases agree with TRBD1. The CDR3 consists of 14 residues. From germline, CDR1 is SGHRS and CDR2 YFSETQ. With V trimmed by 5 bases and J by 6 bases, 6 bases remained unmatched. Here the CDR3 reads CASRDREFSGELFF. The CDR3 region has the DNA TGCGCCAGCAGGGACAGGGAATTTTCCGGGGAGCTGTTTTTT.

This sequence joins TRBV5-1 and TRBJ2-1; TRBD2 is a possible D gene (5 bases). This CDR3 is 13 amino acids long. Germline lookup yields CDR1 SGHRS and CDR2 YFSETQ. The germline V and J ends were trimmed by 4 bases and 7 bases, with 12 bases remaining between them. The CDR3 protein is CASSQPPGNEQFF. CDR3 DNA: TGCGCCAGCAGCCAGCCCCCGGGAAATGAGCAGTTCTTC. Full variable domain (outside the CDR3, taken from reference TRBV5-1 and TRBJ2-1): KAGVTQTPRYLIKTRGQQVTLSCSPISGHRSVSWYQQTPGQGLQFLFEYFSETQRNKGNFPGRFSGRQFSNSRSEMNVSTLELGDSALYLCASSQPPGNEQFFGPGTRLTVL.

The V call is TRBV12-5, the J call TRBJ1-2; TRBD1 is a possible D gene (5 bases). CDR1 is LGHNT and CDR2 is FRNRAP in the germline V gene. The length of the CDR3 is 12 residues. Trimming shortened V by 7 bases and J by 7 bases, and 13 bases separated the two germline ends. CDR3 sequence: CASAGAPGGYTF. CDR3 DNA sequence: TGTGCTAGTGCCGGGGCCCCGGGTGGCTACACCTTC.

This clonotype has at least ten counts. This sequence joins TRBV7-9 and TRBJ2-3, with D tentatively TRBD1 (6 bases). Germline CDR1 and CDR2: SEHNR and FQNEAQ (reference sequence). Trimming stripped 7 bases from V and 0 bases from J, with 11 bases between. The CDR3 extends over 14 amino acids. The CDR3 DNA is TGTGCCAGCACTAAGAGGGGGAGCACAGATACGCAGTATTTT. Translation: CASTKRGSTDTQYF.

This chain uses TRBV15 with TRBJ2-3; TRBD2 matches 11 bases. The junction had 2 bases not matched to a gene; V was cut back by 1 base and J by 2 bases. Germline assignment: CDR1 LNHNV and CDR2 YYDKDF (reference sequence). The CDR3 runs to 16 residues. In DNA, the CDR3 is TGTGCCACCAGCAGAGGACTAGCGGGACACACAGATACGCAGTATTTT. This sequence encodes CATSRGLAGHTDTQYF.

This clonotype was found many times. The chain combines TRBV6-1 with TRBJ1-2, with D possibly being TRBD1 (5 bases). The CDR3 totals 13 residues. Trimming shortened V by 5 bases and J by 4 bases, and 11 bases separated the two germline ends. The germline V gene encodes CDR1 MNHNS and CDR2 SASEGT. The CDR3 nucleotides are TGTGCCAGCAGTTACACGGGGCCCTATGGCTACACCTTC. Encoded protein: CASSYTGPYGYTF.

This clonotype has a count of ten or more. The CDR3 nucleotides read TGTGCCAGCAGTCCACCGGGACAGGACATCTATGGCTACACCTTC. This sequence encodes CASSPPGQDIYGYTF. V and J are TRBV28 and TRBJ1-2; TRBD1 matches 8 bases. Germline V gene lookup returns CDR1 MDHEN and CDR2 SYDVKM. The junction had 9 bases not matched to a gene; V was cut back by 5 bases and J by 4 bases. This CDR3 has 15 residues.